A single sample gave rise to the 10 T cell receptor beta chains below, sequenced in a study of T cell responses to AZD1222 COVID-19 vaccine. TCRdb keeps only in-frame clones here, not all; method: immunoSEQ multiplex PCR. The table has roughly 150,000 clones, approximately 83% seen once. Specimen: peripheral blood, collected on day 0 of AZD1222 vaccination. These receptors were collected from an adult in good health.

The chain carries TRBV11-3 and TRBJ2-1; perhaps TRBD2 as D (5 bases). Trimming cost V 9 bases and J 3 bases, with 9 bases left between them. The CDR3 is 12 residues long. Looked up from germline, CDR1 is SGHNT and CDR2 is YENEEA. The CDR3 here is CASSEYYNEQFF. The CDR3 DNA reads as TGTGCCAGTAGCGAATACTACAATGAGCAGTTCTTC.

This chain links TRBV21-1 with TRBJ2-3. TRBV21-1 is deemed a pseudogene. The CDR3 totals 20 residues. The CDR3 DNA follows: TGTGCCAGCAGCCACCGACAAAGGGGGGACGGGCGGTGGACCACAGATACGCAGTATTTT. It yields the protein CASSHRQRGDGRWTTDTQYF.

About this clone itself: Other DNA sequences in the sample encode the same CDR3. CDR3 nucleotide sequence: TGCGCCAGCAGCCAAGATCACAGGAATTATGGCTACACCTTC. Translating it yields CASSQDHRNYGYTF. This chain joins TRBV4-1 and TRBJ1-2, with D possibly being TRBD1 (5 bases). Germline CDR1 MGHRA, CDR2 YSYEKL. V shed 0 bases and J shed 5 bases, with 10 bases lying between them. The CDR3 loop spans 14 amino acids.

This chain connects TRBV18 to TRBJ1-6, with a tentative D call TRBD1 (6 bases). Per germline, CDR1 KGHSH and CDR2 LQKENI. V was clipped by 3 bases and J by 6 bases, with 12 bases between them. CDR3 size: 15 residues. CDR3 sequence: CASSPSGALNSPLHF. CDR3 coding DNA: TGTGCCAGCTCACCTTCAGGGGCACTTAATTCACCCCTCCACTTT.

In this sample, this clone turned up once. The chain joins TRBV19 to TRBJ2-1; no firm D call. V gave up 7 bases and J gave up 2 bases, with 18 bases separating them. The germline gives CDR1 LNHDA, CDR2 SQIVND (reference sequence). This CDR3 is built from 16 residues. CDR3 residues: CASMEVGRDPYNEQFF. Here the CDR3 DNA reads TGTGCCAGTATGGAAGTGGGTAGGGATCCCTACAATGAGCAGTTCTTC.

V is TRBV5-1 and J is TRBJ1-6; no firm D call. Germline values: CDR1 SGHRS, CDR2 YFSETQ. V gave up 6 bases and J gave up 7 bases, with 14 bases separating them. This CDR3 contains 14 residues. CDR3 protein: CASTSGGINSPLHF. DNA of the CDR3: TGCGCCAGCACCTCAGGAGGCATCAATTCACCCCTCCACTTT.

This chain connects TRBV6-6 to TRBJ1-5; D possibly corresponds to TRBD1 (5 bases). CDR1 and CDR2 from the germline V gene are MNHNY and SVGAGI (reference sequence). Trimming removed 7 bases at V and 6 bases at J, with 16 bases between. The CDR3 covers 14 residues. Here the CDR3 DNA reads TGTGCCAGCAATCCGGGGCTCCAGCTTCAGCCCCAGCATTTT. Its protein product is CASNPGLQLQPQHF.

This sequence joins TRBV6-5 and TRBJ2-7, with D tentatively TRBD1 (5 bases). With 1 base removed from V and 3 bases from J, the gap between germline ends came to 10 bases. The V gene's germline CDR1 is MNHEY and CDR2 SVGAGI. The CDR3 is made up of 14 amino acids. The CDR3 spells CASSYYVQGYEQYF. The CDR3 DNA is TGTGCCAGCAGTTACTATGTTCAGGGCTACGAGCAGTACTTC.

This clone was seen more than once but under ten times. The chain employs TRBV28 and TRBJ2-1, with TRBD2 matching 7 bases. Germline values: CDR1 MDHEN, CDR2 SYDVKM. V was clipped by 5 bases and J by 6 bases; unmatched bases: 10. The CDR3 runs 15 residues. Here the CDR3 reads CASSPLANEGNEQFF. For the CDR3, the DNA is TGTGCCAGCAGTCCACTAGCGAACGAGGGCAATGAGCAGTTCTTC.

This chain links TRBV28 with TRBJ1-2; the D gene is possibly TRBD1 (5 bases). Trimming shortened V by 3 bases and J by 2 bases, and 13 bases separated the two germline ends. The CDR3 is 15 residues long. Germline assignment: CDR1 MDHEN and CDR2 SYDVKM. CDR3 in amino acids: CASSLGLEGNYGYTF. The DNA of the CDR3 is TGTGCCAGCAGTTTGGGGCTGGAGGGGAACTATGGCTACACCTTC.